This TCR beta chain stems from a study of T cell responses to AZD1222 COVID-19 vaccine. CDR3 length: 18 residues. The germline V gene encodes CDR1 SEHNR and CDR2 FQNEAQ (reference sequence). After removal of 5 bases from V and 3 bases from J, the junction contained 11 bases not matched to a gene. About this clone: The antigen is undetermined.

Measured with immunoSEQ multiplex PCR; TCRdb has only the in-frame clones, and not every one. The sample holds 130,000 to 150,000 clones, more than 70% seen once. Study results and limitations: Every sample of the repertoires postdated the peak T cell response. At 160-218 and 743-854, vaccine-associated CD4 TCRs were dominant, and they spanned spike. Possibly, clonal diversity was underestimated; donors were largely white British and included more females. Baseline testing showed seropositivity in only six AZD1222 recipients.

This clonotype was obtained from an adult who received the AZD1222 COVID-19 vaccine. The V gene is TRBV7-9, the J gene TRBJ2-3; 13 bases agree with TRBD2. The sample consisted of peripheral blood, taken 28 days after the second AZD1222 dose. The CDR3 spells CASSPHPRLAGGTDTQYF. The CDR3 nucleotides read TGTGCCAGCAGCCCGCACCCACGACTAGCGGGGGGAACAGATACGCAGTATTTT. The entire variable domain, with the rest obtained from reference TRBV7-9 and TRBJ2-3, is as follows: DTGVSQNPRHKITKRGQNVTFRCDPISEHNRLYWYRQTLGQGPEFLTYFQNEAQLEKSRLLSDRFSAERPKGSFSTLEIQRTEQGDSAMYLCASSPHPRLAGGTDTQYFGPGTRLTVL.